Listed here are 22 T cell receptor beta chains from one sample, sequenced in a study of T cells after yellow fever vaccination. TCRdb re-called the 5' RACE reads through MiXCR, storing one row per CDR3 protein. The table includes fewer than 650,000 distinct CDR3 sequences, about a fifth detected once. The sample here was PBMCs, taken around 3 weeks after the first yellow fever vaccination. The receptors stem from a man aged 18 to 29 who received the YFV17D yellow fever vaccine.

This clonotype came up a few times. The chain recombines TRBV6-6 with TRBJ1-5, with D unresolved. Germline V gives CDR1 MNHNY, CDR2 SVGAGI (reference sequence). CDR3 length: 13 amino acids. Trimming took 7 bases from V and 0 from J, leaving 7 bases between them. The CDR3 bases are TGTGCCAGCAACGGGTATAGCAATCAGCCCCAGCATTTT. Translating gives CASNGYSNQPQHF.

The chain links TRBV4-1 to TRBJ2-3, with 10 positions matching TRBD1. Trimming removed 5 bases from V and 1 base from J; junction bases left unmatched: 15. Germline assignment: CDR1 MGHRA and CDR2 YSYEKL. CDR3 length: 19 residues. CDR3 residues: CASSRRTGGLFFGTDTQYF. The CDR3 DNA reads as TGCGCCAGCAGCAGGCGGACAGGGGGGCTATTCTTTGGCACAGATACGCAGTATTTT.

J is TRBJ1-2 and V is TRBV5-1; D gene uncertain. With 0 bases removed from V and 1 base from J, the gap between germline ends came to 7 bases. The CDR3 contains 14 residues. Germline V CDR1 and CDR2: SGHRS, YFSETQ. The CDR3 is CASSLDALNYGYTF. CDR3 bases: TGCGCCAGCAGCTTGGATGCGCTTAACTATGGCTACACCTTC.

The chain is built from TRBV12-3 or TRBV12-4 and TRBJ2-7; maybe TRBD2 (5 bases). This CDR3 contains 14 residues. Trimming took off 2 bases at V and 6 bases at J, with 14 bases between the two ends. The CDR3: CASSLRRMAGEQYF. In nucleotides, the CDR3 is TGTGCCAGCAGTTTACGGCGGATGGCGGGCGAGCAGTACTTC.

V gene TRBV7-2 combines with J gene TRBJ2-1, with TRBD2 as a possible D gene (5 bases). The ends were cut back, 2 bases at V and 5 bases at J, with 13 bases in the middle. This CDR3 contains 15 residues. The germline gives CDR1 SGHTA, CDR2 FQGNSA. The CDR3 sequence: CASSLRATTNNEQFF. The CDR3 DNA reads TGTGCCAGCAGCTTACGCGCGACTACCAACAATGAGCAGTTCTTC.

The chain links TRBV6-1 to TRBJ2-3; TRBD2 aligns across 8 bases. With V trimmed by 5 bases and J by 2 bases, 6 bases remained unmatched. Germline CDR1 and CDR2: MNHNS and SASEGT. The CDR3 spans 15 residues. CDR3 in DNA: TGTGCCAGCAGTCGCCCGGGGGGGGCCACAGATACGCAGTATTTT. It specifies CASSRPGGATDTQYF.

The chain combines TRBV20-1 with TRBJ1-5; 9 bases line up with TRBD1. The CDR3 is made up of 14 amino acids. The germline V gene encodes CDR1 DFQATT and CDR2 SNEGSKA (reference sequence). V lost 5 bases, J lost 4 bases, and 6 bases stayed unmatched. CDR3 protein: CSALGTGLNQPQHF. The DNA of the CDR3 is TGCAGTGCTTTAGGGACAGGGCTGAATCAGCCCCAGCATTTT.

CDR3 nucleotides: TGTGCCAGCAGTTACAGTCTAGCGGGGGGGTCACGGGAGCAGTTCTTC. Translating gives CASSYSLAGGSREQFF. The chain is built from TRBV6-2 or TRBV6-3 and TRBJ2-1, with 12 positions matching TRBD2. Trimming cost V 2 bases and J 10 bases; bases outside gene matches: 9. CDR3 length equals 16 residues. CDR1 and CDR2 from the germline V gene are MNHEY and SVGEGT.

This clonotype was seen a few times. CDR3 sequence (DNA): TGCAGTGCCCAACCGGACAGGGTGGCGCAGTATTTT. Translating gives CSAQPDRVAQYF. J is TRBJ2-3 and V is TRBV20-1; 8 bases agree with TRBD1. The CDR3 runs 12 residues. In germline, CDR1 is DFQATT, CDR2 SNEGSKA (reference sequence). V was pared by 6 bases and J by 10 bases, with 9 bases of the junction left unmatched.

The V and J genes are TRBV25-1 and TRBJ1-2; TRBD1 aligns across 9 bases. There are 13 residues in the CDR3. V lost 4 bases and J lost 4; bases outside the gene matches: 1. In germline, CDR1 is MGHDK, CDR2 SYGVNS. The CDR3 sequence is CASSGTGAYGYTF. CDR3 DNA sequence: TGTGCCAGCAGTGGGACAGGGGCCTATGGCTACACCTTC.

This clonotype has just a few counts. The genes are TRBV12-3 or TRBV12-4 and TRBJ2-5; 8 positions agree with TRBD1. V lost 2 bases to trimming and J lost 5 bases; unmatched junction nucleotides: 7. This CDR3 is built from 15 residues. CDR3 sequence reads: CASSLSRGLGETQYF. The DNA for the CDR3 is TGTGCCAGCAGTTTAAGCAGGGGGCTGGGGGAGACCCAGTACTTC.

This clonotype was observed a handful of times. The rearrangement links TRBV7-9 to TRBJ2-7; TRBD2 matches 7 bases. Germline V gene lookup returns CDR1 SEHNR and CDR2 FQNEAQ (reference sequence). V was pared by 5 bases and J by 6 bases, with 4 bases of the junction left unmatched. The CDR3 totals 12 residues. CDR3 region: CASSGGVSEQYV. CDR3 coding DNA: TGTGCCAGCAGCGGGGGGGTCTCCGAGCAGTACGTC.

The V call is TRBV5-1, the J call TRBJ2-3; 8 bases agree with TRBD2. The CDR3 runs to 17 residues. Losses at the gene ends were 4 bases for V and 5 bases for J; bases not matched to a gene: 15. The germline gives CDR1 SGHRS, CDR2 YFSETQ. DNA of the CDR3: TGCGCCAGCAGCCTAGCTAAACCGGGACTAGAACTAGATACGCAGTATTTT. The encoded protein is CASSLAKPGLELDTQYF.

This clonotype was counted only a few times. The DNA of the CDR3 is TGTGCCAGCAGCTCCCGACAGTATCCAGATACGCAGTATTTT. Translation: CASSSRQYPDTQYF. The V and J genes are TRBV9 and TRBJ2-3; weak D call: TRBD1 (5 bases). This CDR3 is built from 14 residues. Trimming took off 4 bases at V and 4 bases at J, with 13 bases between the two ends. Looked up from germline, CDR1 is SGDLS and CDR2 is YYNGEE.

The chain joins TRBV4-3 to TRBJ2-3, with 7 bases lining up with TRBD1. After removal of 3 bases from V and 5 bases from J, the junction contained 11 bases not matched to a gene. The germline CDR1 and CDR2 sequences are LGHNA and YSLEER. The CDR3 contains 16 residues. The CDR3 DNA follows: TGCGCCAGCAGCCACACTGACAGGGCAAGCGGAGATACGCAGTATTTT. Its translation is CASSHTDRASGDTQYF.

The chain joins TRBV7-2 to TRBJ1-1; no reliable D call. Germline loops: CDR1 SGHTA, CDR2 FQGNSA. The germline V and J ends were trimmed by 1 base and 4 bases, with 13 bases remaining between them. This CDR3 has 15 amino acids. The CDR3 loop is CASSLVSLTGTEAFF. The CDR3 nucleotides are TGTGCCAGCAGCTTAGTCTCGCTAACGGGCACTGAAGCTTTCTTT.

This chain connects TRBV6-1 to TRBJ2-3; TRBD2 matches 10 bases. CDR1 and CDR2 (germline): MNHNS, SASEGT. The CDR3 is made up of 15 amino acids. V lost 3 bases, J lost 4 bases, and 4 bases stayed unmatched. The CDR3 loop is CASSDTSGVPDTQYF. The CDR3 bases are TGTGCCAGCAGTGATACTAGCGGGGTCCCAGATACGCAGTATTTT.

The rearrangement joins TRBV6-1 to TRBJ2-7, with D perhaps matching TRBD1 (6 bases). This CDR3 has 15 amino acids. V was clipped by 4 bases and J by 3 bases, with 16 bases between them. Per the germline V gene, CDR1 is MNHNS and CDR2 is SASEGT. The CDR3 protein is CASSGGTGSHYEQYF. The DNA of the CDR3 is TGTGCCAGCAGTGGAGGTACAGGGAGCCACTACGAGCAGTACTTC.

The sample holds one count of this clonotype. This chain uses TRBV7-9 with TRBJ2-5; D remains unclear. The CDR3 has 13 amino acids. The germline gives CDR1 SEHNR, CDR2 FQNEAQ (reference sequence). Trimming removed 5 bases at V and 5 bases at J, with 12 bases between. The CDR3 sequence: CASSPDIEETQYF. The DNA of the CDR3 is TGTGCCAGCAGCCCGGATATAGAGGAGACCCAGTACTTC.

CDR3 sequence: CASAPGPNTEAFF. Here the CDR3 DNA reads TGTGCCAGCGCACCGGGCCCGAACACTGAAGCTTTCTTT. The chain recombines TRBV28 with TRBJ1-1; D call uncertain. The CDR3 totals 13 residues. Germline loops: CDR1 MDHEN, CDR2 SYDVKM. Trimming left V 8 bases short and J 1 base short, with 11 bases between.

This clonotype was seen only a few times. This chain joins TRBV5-1 and TRBJ2-5; D perhaps matches TRBD2 (6 bases). Germline CDR1 is SGHRS and CDR2 is YFSETQ. Between the trimmed V and J ends, which lost 4 bases and 1 base, there was a span of 8 bases. The CDR3 is 13 amino acids. CDR3 protein: CASSGSGQETQYF. The DNA for the CDR3 is TGCGCCAGCAGCGGTAGCGGCCAAGAGACCCAGTACTTC.

This clonotype appeared a few times. The chain links TRBV7-6 to TRBJ2-7, with D unresolved. V lost 1 base to trimming and J lost 3 bases, with 10 bases between them. Germline values: CDR1 SGHVS, CDR2 FNYEAQ. There are 14 residues in the CDR3. The CDR3 DNA sequence: TGTGCCAGCAGCTTAGGCCCTGGGAACTACGAGCAGTACTTC. Translating gives CASSLGPGNYEQYF.